The T cell receptor (beta chain) described here comes from a study of graft-versus-host responses after intestinal transplantation. Study in general: Those transplanted obtained multivisceral, liver-intestinal, or isolated intestinal grafts. All recipients got anti-thymocyte globulin induction, then tacrolimus and steroids for around three years. General observations from the study: Early after transplant, HvG declines were associated with peak levels of circulating GvH clones. Across patients carrying graft-donor T cell macrochimerism, allografts held high graft-versus-host to host-versus-graft clonal ratios.

Only in-frame clones appear in the TCRdb table, and some are missing; sequencing was by immunoSEQ multiplex PCR. The top ten clones hold about 0.38% of a sample with tens of thousands of clones, around 93% of them seen once. Between the trimmed V and J ends, which lost 2 bases and 3 bases, there was a span of 8 bases. This CDR3 spans 13 amino acids. From germline, CDR1 is SGHRS and CDR2 YFSETQ. In regard to this clone: What it binds is not known.

Sequencing used unstimulated CD4+ T cells sorted from spleen or lymph node cells, obtained before transplant. The chain is built from TRBV5-1 and TRBJ1-1, with no clear D. This receptor was taken from a human donor who was the organ donor for an intestinal transplant. The CDR3 bases are TGCGCCAGCAGCTTATCAGGATACACTGAAGCTTTCTTT. This translates into CASSLSGYTEAFF. The variable domain in full, completed from reference TRBV5-1 and TRBJ1-1, reads KAGVTQTPRYLIKTRGQQVTLSCSPISGHRSVSWYQQTPGQGLQFLFEYFSETQRNKGNFPGRFSGRQFSNSRSEMNVSTLELGDSALYLCASSLSGYTEAFFGQGTRLTVV.